The 31 T cell receptor beta chains below come from one sample, sequenced in a study of PD-L1 blockade in urothelial cancer. Time point given: pretreatment peripheral blood. TCRdb's copy holds only in-frame clones and misses some; the assay was immunoSEQ multiplex PCR. The sample lists roughly 45,000 clones, around 80% occurring once. The source material was PBMCs, sampled around atezolizumab (anti-PD-L1) treatment. These receptors were obtained from a man between 60 and 75 years old with urothelial cancer.

The genes are TRBV15 and TRBJ2-5, with 8 bases aligning to TRBD1. CDR3 size: 15 residues. Germline lookup yields CDR1 LNHNV and CDR2 YYDKDF (reference sequence). V gave up 3 bases and J gave up 1 base; unmatched junction bases: 4. This CDR3 reads CATSRIDRGQETQYF. CDR3 DNA: TGTGCCACCAGCAGGATAGACAGGGGCCAAGAGACCCAGTACTTC. The variable domain in full, completed from reference TRBV15 and TRBJ2-5, reads DAMVIQNPRYQVTQFGKPVTLSCSQTLNHNVMYWYQQKSSQAPKLLFHYYDKDFNNEADTPDNFQSRRPNTSFCFLDIRSPGLGDTAMYLCATSRIDRGQETQYFGPGTRLLVL.

The chain is built from TRBV2 and TRBJ1-2; TRBD1 matches 7 bases. The CDR3 is 14 residues long. With 4 bases clipped from V and 2 bases from J, the junction kept 4 bases outside the gene matches. Germline-derived CDR1 and CDR2 are SNHLY and FYNNEI. DNA of the CDR3: TGTGCCAGCAGTGCATCGACAGGGAACTATGGCTACACCTTC. Protein: CASSASTGNYGYTF.

This clone was counted a single time. The V call is TRBV4-1, the J call TRBJ2-7; 9 positions match TRBD1. Per the germline V gene, CDR1 is MGHRA and CDR2 is YSYEKL. After removal of 1 base from V and 7 bases from J, the junction contained 11 bases not matched to a gene. The CDR3 totals 16 residues. DNA of the CDR3: TGCGCCAGCAGCCAAGGGGGAGGGACAGGGTCAGGGGAGCAGTACTTC. Protein: CASSQGGGTGSGEQYF.

V and J are TRBV29-1 and TRBJ2-5; 11 positions match TRBD2. Looked up from germline, CDR1 is SQVTM and CDR2 is ANQGSEA. The trim removed 5 bases at V and 3 bases at J, leaving 8 bases unmatched. The CDR3 has 15 residues. The CDR3 nucleotides read TGCAGCGTTCCGTTAGCGGGAGGGATAGAAGAGACCCAGTACTTC. It is translated as CSVPLAGGIEETQYF.

The rearrangement joins TRBV10-3 to TRBJ1-4; 8 positions match TRBD1. The CDR3 runs to 15 residues. V lost 6 bases, J lost 0 bases, and 3 bases stayed unmatched. Looked up from germline, CDR1 is ENHRY and CDR2 is SYGVKD. CDR3 sequence reads: CAIRDRAATNEKLFF. The DNA of the CDR3 is TGTGCCATCAGGGACAGGGCCGCAACTAATGAAAAACTGTTTTTT.

Here the CDR3 DNA reads TGCGCCAGCGGTCAGTCGAACACCGGGGAGCTGTTTTTT. Its protein is CASGQSNTGELFF. V is TRBV5-1 and J is TRBJ2-2; D remains unclear. V was pared by 7 bases and J by 0 bases, with 7 bases between. The CDR3 has 13 residues. The germline CDR1 and CDR2 sequences are SGHRS and YFSETQ.

The chain employs TRBV18 and TRBJ2-2; D perhaps matches TRBD1 (6 bases). The CDR3 extends over 15 amino acids. Trimming pared 3 bases from V and 4 bases from J, leaving 12 bases between. CDR1 and CDR2 (germline): KGHSH, LQKENI. The CDR3 loop is CASSPDRLITGELFF. The CDR3 DNA sequence: TGTGCCAGCTCACCCGACAGGCTTATCACCGGGGAGCTGTTTTTT.

This rearrangement joins TRBV4-2 to TRBJ2-2; 10 nucleotides align to TRBD1. There are 16 residues in the CDR3. Germline V gene sequence: CDR1 LGHNA, CDR2 YNFKEQ. After removal of 0 bases from V and 6 bases from J, the junction contained 4 bases not matched to a gene. The CDR3 loop reads CASSQDRTGGSGELFF. Here the CDR3 DNA reads TGTGCCAGCAGCCAAGACCGGACAGGGGGTTCCGGGGAGCTGTTTTTT.

The chain employs TRBV19 and TRBJ1-5; 10 nucleotides agree with TRBD1. Germline V CDR1 and CDR2: LNHDA, SQIVND (reference sequence). The CDR3 contains 17 residues. J lost 0 bases, V lost 3 bases, and 5 bases had no gene match. CDR3: CASSIGTGALSNQPQHF. For the CDR3, the DNA is TGTGCCAGTAGTATCGGGACAGGGGCCCTTAGCAATCAGCCCCAGCATTTT.

Regarding this clone: This same CDR3 is encoded by further DNA sequences in the sample. The V and J genes are TRBV11-2 and TRBJ2-1; the D is unclear. The ends were cut back, 4 bases at V and 7 bases at J, with 5 bases in the middle. This CDR3 spans 11 amino acids. Germline V gene sequence: CDR1 SGHAT, CDR2 FQNNGV. The CDR3 DNA reads as TGTGCCAGCAGCTCTCGGAATGAGCAGTTCTTC. Amino acids: CASSSRNEQFF.

The chain couples TRBV15 to TRBJ2-4; no definite D call. Germline V gene data show CDR1 as LNHNV and CDR2 as YYDKDF (reference sequence). The CDR3 totals 15 residues. Trimming removed 0 bases at V and 3 bases at J, with 9 bases between. The CDR3 spells CATSRDRDNKNIQYF. CDR3 in DNA: TGTGCCACCAGCAGAGATAGAGATAACAAAAACATTCAGTACTTC.

The CDR3 region is CASSLLAFQETQYF. Here the CDR3 DNA reads TGTGCCAGCAGCCTTCTAGCGTTCCAAGAGACCCAGTACTTC. The chain combines TRBV2 with TRBJ2-5; D perhaps matches TRBD2 (6 bases). This CDR3 is built from 14 residues. The ends were cut back, 6 bases at V and 1 base at J, with 12 bases in the middle. Germline V CDR1 and CDR2: SNHLY, FYNNEI.

The chain recombines TRBV6-1 with TRBJ2-7, with D maybe TRBD2 (6 bases). Germline V gene data show CDR1 as MNHNS and CDR2 as SASEGT. V lost 0 bases, J lost 3 bases, and 12 bases lay in between. The CDR3 consists of 15 residues. The CDR3 reads CASSEAGTQSYEQYF. CDR3 coding DNA: TGTGCCAGCAGTGAAGCAGGGACTCAAAGCTACGAGCAGTACTTC.

The chain has TRBV7-8 and TRBJ1-2, with TRBD1 matching 8 bases. Germline V CDR1 and CDR2: SGHVS, FQNEAQ. Trimming at V came to 5 bases and at J to 3 bases, leaving 2 bases not matched to a gene. The CDR3 is 13 amino acids. This CDR3 is CASSADRDYGYTF. The CDR3, as DNA: TGTGCCAGCAGCGCGGACAGGGACTATGGCTACACCTTC.

V gene TRBV10-3 combines with J gene TRBJ2-7; D perhaps matches TRBD2 (5 bases). CDR1 and CDR2 from the germline V gene are ENHRY and SYGVKD. V was pared by 3 bases and J by 4 bases, with 10 bases between. CDR3 length: 13 residues. The CDR3 sequence is CAISDPGKYEQYF. The DNA of the CDR3 is TGTGCCATCAGTGACCCGGGGAAGTACGAGCAGTACTTC.

V gene TRBV15 combines with J gene TRBJ1-4, with 12 bases matching TRBD1. This CDR3 has 15 residues. The J segment lost 16 bases and the V segment lost 0 bases, leaving 9 bases of the junction unmatched. CDR1 and CDR2 (germline): LNHNV, YYDKDF (reference sequence). CDR3 coding DNA: TGTGCCACCAGCAGAGATACGTCGGGACAGGGGGCTCGGTTTTTT. Translated, it gives CATSRDTSGQGARFF.

The rearrangement joins TRBV28 to TRBJ1-4; D is undetermined. The germline V gene encodes CDR1 MDHEN and CDR2 SYDVKM. The length of the CDR3 is 13 residues. V was pared by 6 bases and J by 8 bases, with 13 bases between. Here the CDR3 reads CASRSLLKEKLFF. CDR3 nucleotide sequence: TGTGCCAGCAGGAGCCTGCTCAAAGAAAAACTGTTTTTT.

This clone has only one observation. The rearrangement links TRBV19 to TRBJ2-5, with D hard to call. Germline V CDR1 and CDR2: LNHDA, SQIVND (reference sequence). The CDR3 length is 17 residues. Deletions cut 3 bases from V and 3 bases from J, with 20 bases between. The CDR3 reads CASSISARVEEKETQYF. The DNA for the CDR3 is TGTGCCAGTAGTATTTCAGCTCGGGTAGAAGAAAAAGAGACCCAGTACTTC.

This sequence joins TRBV5-1 and TRBJ2-3; 7 nucleotides line up with TRBD1. Trimming removed 4 bases from V and 4 bases from J; junction bases left unmatched: 9. CDR1 is SGHRS, CDR2 YFSETQ, per germline. This CDR3 comprises 15 residues. This CDR3 is CASSARTGVADTQYF. CDR3 DNA sequence: TGCGCCAGCAGCGCCCGGACAGGCGTGGCAGATACGCAGTATTTT.

About this clone itself: Germline and junction disagree at one end, which may indicate a read error. Within the sample, other DNA sequences also encode this same CDR3. The chain links TRBV7-7 to TRBJ2-3; D may be TRBD1 (5 bases). Germline-derived CDR1 and CDR2 are SSHAT and FNYEAQ (reference sequence). The CDR3 runs to 14 residues. For the CDR3, the DNA is TGTGCTAGCAGCTTAGGGTCAGGGACAGATACGCAGTATTTT. Translated, it gives CASSLGSGTDTQYF.

Here the CDR3 reads CASSLDGQGRGYTF. CDR3 DNA sequence: TGCGCCAGCAGCTTGGATGGACAGGGGAGAGGCTACACCTTC. The chain couples TRBV5-1 to TRBJ1-2, with 9 bases identical to TRBD1. Looked up from germline, CDR1 is SGHRS and CDR2 is YFSETQ. CDR3 length equals 14 residues. The V and J ends lost 0 bases and 8 bases, in that order; junction bases with no gene match: 5.

J is TRBJ2-7 and V is TRBV29-1; the match to TRBD1 covers 8 bases. V shed 6 bases and J 3 bases; nucleotides not matched to a gene: 10. Per the germline V gene, CDR1 is SQVTM and CDR2 is ANQGSEA. The CDR3 is 14 residues long. The CDR3 sequence: CSVRDRRDHYEQYF. In nucleotides, the CDR3 is TGCAGCGTGAGGGACAGGAGGGATCACTACGAGCAGTACTTC.

The chain carries TRBV5-1 and TRBJ2-3, with TRBD2 as a possible D gene (6 bases). Deletions cut 3 bases from V and 0 bases from J, with 11 bases between. The CDR3 covers 15 residues. The germline V gene has CDR1 SGHRS and CDR2 YFSETQ. CDR3 sequence (DNA): TGCGCCAGCAGCTATAGCGGCTCTAGCACAGATACGCAGTATTTT. Translated, it gives CASSYSGSSTDTQYF.

This chain connects TRBV6-5 to TRBJ1-5, with unresolved D. CDR1 MNHEY and CDR2 SVGAGI come from the germline V gene. V dropped 0 bases and J dropped 4 bases, with 4 bases sitting between them. The CDR3 sequence is 13 residues long. CDR3 nucleotide sequence: TGTGCCAGCAGTTACTCCTATAATCAGCCCCAGCATTTT. It is translated as CASSYSYNQPQHF.

The rearrangement joins TRBV6-1 to TRBJ1-5; D is uncertain. This CDR3 spans 15 amino acids. The germline V gene has CDR1 MNHNS and CDR2 SASEGT. Trimming shortened V by 7 bases and J by 7 bases, and 20 bases separated the two germline ends. In nucleotides, the CDR3 is TGTGCCAGCACCGAACTAGGGAGGACGGGACAGCCCCAGCATTTT. This codes for CASTELGRTGQPQHF.

CDR3 bases: TGTGCCAGCAGTTTAACAGGGGAAAACTATGGCTACACCTTC. Encoded protein: CASSLTGENYGYTF. The chain couples TRBV28 to TRBJ1-2; 7 bases fit TRBD1. After removal of 2 bases from V and 2 bases from J, the junction contained 2 bases not matched to a gene. The CDR3 extends over 14 amino acids. CDR1 and CDR2 (germline): MDHEN, SYDVKM.

CDR3 region: CAISGTDYGYTF. The CDR3 DNA reads TGTGCCATTTCCGGGACAGATTATGGCTACACCTTC. The genes are TRBV10-3 and TRBJ1-2; TRBD1 aligns across 7 bases. V lost 9 bases to trimming and J lost 5 bases; unmatched junction nucleotides: 6. Germline V gene lookup returns CDR1 ENHRY and CDR2 SYGVKD. The CDR3 consists of 12 residues.

The gene calls are TRBV5-5 and TRBJ1-1; D is possibly TRBD1 (5 bases). This CDR3 has 16 residues. The germline CDR1 and CDR2 sequences are SGHKS and YYEKEE (reference sequence). The ends were cut back, 2 bases at V and 0 bases at J, with 14 bases in the middle. This CDR3 reads CASSLPHRTMNTEAFF. Here the CDR3 DNA reads TGTGCCAGCAGCTTACCTCACAGGACCATGAACACTGAAGCTTTCTTT.

This clone was found once. The rearrangement joins TRBV19 to TRBJ1-5, with 10 bases lining up with TRBD1. CDR1 LNHDA and CDR2 SQIVND come from the germline V gene (reference sequence). V was pared by 5 bases and J by 4 bases, with 2 bases of the junction left unmatched. The CDR3 totals 14 residues. The CDR3 is CASSQGQGNQPQHF. The CDR3 nucleotides are TGTGCCAGTAGTCAGGGACAGGGGAATCAGCCCCAGCATTTT.

This chain links TRBV4-2 with TRBJ2-1, with D possibly TRBD2 on 5 matching bases. Trimming left V 0 bases short and J 0 bases short, with 12 bases between. This CDR3 contains 17 residues. Germline loops: CDR1 LGHNA, CDR2 YNFKEQ. In DNA form, the CDR3 reads TGTGCCAGCAGCCAAGATCGAGGACTCGGCTCCTACAATGAGCAGTTCTTC. This gives the protein CASSQDRGLGSYNEQFF.

V is TRBV6-6 and J is TRBJ1-6, with D tentatively TRBD1 (5 bases). Trimming removed 4 bases from V and 9 bases from J, with 13 bases in between. Germline CDR1 MNHNY, CDR2 SVGAGI (reference sequence). The CDR3 length is 14 residues. In DNA form, the CDR3 reads TGTGCCAGCAGTTCCAGGGAAGTTGGTTCACCCCTCCACTTT. Translation: CASSSREVGSPLHF.